This TCR beta chain was identified during a study of immune characterization of retroperitoneal liposarcoma. TCRdb passed the PCR reads through MiXCR, listing each CDR3 protein once. This sample carries around 6,300 distinct CDR3 sequences, roughly 28% of them seen once, and the ten largest clones take 40% to 50%. This clonotype was counted only a few times. This receptor was identified in a male donor with retroperitoneal liposarcoma. Sequenced input: blood.

The CDR3 sequence: CAWSSRDASTDTQYF. Here the CDR3 DNA reads TGTGCCTGGTCGAGTCGGGATGCTAGCACAGATACGCAGTATTTT. The chain recombines TRBV30 with TRBJ2-3; a possible D gene is TRBD2 (5 bases). Trimming cost V 5 bases and J 0 bases, with 15 bases left between them. This CDR3 contains 15 residues. Germline V gene sequence: CDR1 GTSNPN, CDR2 SVGIG (reference sequence).